This TCR beta chain was sequenced for a study of T cells in Graves' hyperthyroidism and ophthalmopathy. Patients having uncontrolled infection, another autoimmune disease, pregnancy or lactation were not included. The study based diagnoses on clinical symptoms, serum thyroxine and TRAb, thyroid ultrasound and orbital computed tomography. The PBMCs had their origin in 7.5 to 10 ml of fresh peripheral blood. Overall study results and limits: Model output signaled ophthalmopathy a median roughly 6.5 months ahead of onset.

Trimming left V 6 bases short and J 3 bases short, with 11 bases between. Per germline, CDR1 LNHDA and CDR2 SQIVND (reference sequence). The CDR3 length is 14 residues. This clonotype was picked up a small number of times. The antigen is not known. TCR beta CDR3 region amplification was performed from RNA transcripts. Carried out on the TCR CDR3, a first-round RT-PCR used the HTBI primer set. TCRdb redid the calling of the multiplex PCR reads with MiXCR, one entry per CDR3 protein. The sample lists over 550,000 distinct CDR3 sequences, roughly a sixth occurring once. The sequencing input was blood. This TCR was sampled from a woman in her late teens or twenties with Graves' hyperthyroidism. This sequence joins TRBV19 and TRBJ1-4, with a possible D match to TRBD1 (5 bases). The DNA of the CDR3 is TGTGCCAGTAGCCCGGGGCACTCTAATGAAAAACTGTTTTTT. The encoded protein is CASSPGHSNEKLFF.